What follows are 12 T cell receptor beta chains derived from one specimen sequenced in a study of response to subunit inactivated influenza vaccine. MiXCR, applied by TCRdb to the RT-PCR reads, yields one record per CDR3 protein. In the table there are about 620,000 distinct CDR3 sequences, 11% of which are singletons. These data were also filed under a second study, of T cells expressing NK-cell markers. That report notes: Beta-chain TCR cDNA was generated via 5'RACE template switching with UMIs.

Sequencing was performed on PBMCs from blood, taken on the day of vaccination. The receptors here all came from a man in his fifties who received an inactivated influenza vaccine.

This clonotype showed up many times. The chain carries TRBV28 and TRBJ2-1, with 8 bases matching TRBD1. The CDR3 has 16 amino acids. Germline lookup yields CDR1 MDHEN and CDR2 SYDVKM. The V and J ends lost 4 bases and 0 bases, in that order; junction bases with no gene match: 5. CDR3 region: CASSSWTGSSYNEQFF. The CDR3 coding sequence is TGTGCCAGCAGTTCATGGACAGGGAGCTCCTACAATGAGCAGTTCTTC.

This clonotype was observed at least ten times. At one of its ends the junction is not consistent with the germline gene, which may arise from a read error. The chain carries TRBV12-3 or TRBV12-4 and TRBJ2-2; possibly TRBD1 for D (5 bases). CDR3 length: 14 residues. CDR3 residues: CASSLTENTGELFF. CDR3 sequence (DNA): TGCGCCAGCAGCCTGACAGAGAACACCGGGGAGCTGTTTTTT.

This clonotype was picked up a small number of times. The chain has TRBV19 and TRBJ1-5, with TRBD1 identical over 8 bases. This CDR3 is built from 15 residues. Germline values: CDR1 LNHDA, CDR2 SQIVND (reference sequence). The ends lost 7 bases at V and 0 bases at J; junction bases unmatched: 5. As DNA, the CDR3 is TGTGCCAGTACCACGACAGGGGTTAGCAATCAGCCCCAGCATTTT. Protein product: CASTTTGVSNQPQHF.

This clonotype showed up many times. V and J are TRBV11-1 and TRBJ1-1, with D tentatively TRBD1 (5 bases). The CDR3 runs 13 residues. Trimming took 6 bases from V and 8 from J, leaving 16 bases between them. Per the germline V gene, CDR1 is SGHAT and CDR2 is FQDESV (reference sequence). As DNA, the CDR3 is TGTGCCAGCAGTGGGACCACGGCGGCAGAAGCTTTCTTT. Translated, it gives CASSGTTAAEAFF.

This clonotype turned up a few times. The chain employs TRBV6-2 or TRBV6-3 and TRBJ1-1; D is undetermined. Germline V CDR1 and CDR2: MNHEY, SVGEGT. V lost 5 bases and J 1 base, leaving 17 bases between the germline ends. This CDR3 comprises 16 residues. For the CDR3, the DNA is TGTGCCAGCAGTCGCTGGATCCCAGAATCGAACACTGAAGCTTTCTTT. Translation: CASSRWIPESNTEAFF.

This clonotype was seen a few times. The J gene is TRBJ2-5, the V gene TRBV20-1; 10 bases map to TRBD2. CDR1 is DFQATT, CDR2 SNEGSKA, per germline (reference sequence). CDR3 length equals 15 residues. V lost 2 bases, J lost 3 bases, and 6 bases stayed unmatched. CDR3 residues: CSARPYLAGEETQYF. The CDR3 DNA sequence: TGCAGTGCTAGACCCTACCTAGCGGGAGAAGAGACCCAGTACTTC.

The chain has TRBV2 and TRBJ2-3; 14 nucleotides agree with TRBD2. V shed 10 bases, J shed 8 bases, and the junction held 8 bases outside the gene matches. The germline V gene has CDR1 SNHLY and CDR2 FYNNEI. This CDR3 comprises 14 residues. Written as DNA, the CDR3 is TGTGCCATTACGGGACTAGCGGGAGTGGGTACGCAGTATTTT. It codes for CAITGLAGVGTQYF.

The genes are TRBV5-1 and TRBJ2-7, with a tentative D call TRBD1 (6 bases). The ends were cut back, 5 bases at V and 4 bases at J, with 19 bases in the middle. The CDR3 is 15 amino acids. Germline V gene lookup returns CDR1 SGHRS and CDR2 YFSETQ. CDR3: CASSNLGTPMYEQYF. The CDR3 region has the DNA TGCGCCAGCAGTAACCTCGGGACACCTATGTACGAGCAGTACTTC.

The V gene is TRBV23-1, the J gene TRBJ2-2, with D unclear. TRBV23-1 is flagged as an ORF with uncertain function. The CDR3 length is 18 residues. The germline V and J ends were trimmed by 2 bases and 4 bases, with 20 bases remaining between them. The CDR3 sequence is CASSQTLDGRPLTGELFF. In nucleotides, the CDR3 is TGCGCCAGCAGTCAAACGTTAGACGGCCGCCCCCTCACCGGGGAGCTGTTTTTT.

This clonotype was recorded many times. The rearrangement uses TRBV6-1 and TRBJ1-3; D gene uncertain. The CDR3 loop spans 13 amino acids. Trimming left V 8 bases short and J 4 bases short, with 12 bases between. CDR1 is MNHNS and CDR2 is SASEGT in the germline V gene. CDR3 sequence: CASSGGRGNTIYF. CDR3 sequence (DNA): TGTGCCAGCTCCGGAGGCCGCGGAAACACCATATATTTT.

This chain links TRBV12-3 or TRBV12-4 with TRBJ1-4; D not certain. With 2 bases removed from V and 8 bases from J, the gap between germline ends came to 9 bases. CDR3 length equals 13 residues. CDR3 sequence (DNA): TGTGCCAGCAGTTTATCGATCGGCGAAAAACTGTTTTTT. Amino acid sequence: CASSLSIGEKLFF.

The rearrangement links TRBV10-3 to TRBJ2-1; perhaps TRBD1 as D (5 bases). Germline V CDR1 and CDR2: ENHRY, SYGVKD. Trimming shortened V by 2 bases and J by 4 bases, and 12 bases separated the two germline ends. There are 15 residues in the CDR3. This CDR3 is CAISEKDKGYNEQFF. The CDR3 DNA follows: TGTGCCATCAGTGAGAAGGACAAGGGGTACAATGAGCAGTTCTTC.